The 29 T cell receptor beta chains below come from one sample, sequenced in a study of T cells in women clearing cervical HPV infection. Some clones are missing from TCRdb's copy, which holds only in-frame ones; the method was immunoSEQ multiplex PCR. The sample table includes about 33,000 clones. Sequences were obtained from blood buffy coat. These receptors were taken from a woman aged 18 to 75 with a cervical HPV16 infection that either progressed to CIN3+ or cleared (not recorded which).

Details on this clone: The read terminates 3 residues before the CDR3 end, so the remaining end is supplied by the germline J gene. The chain combines TRBV5-1 with TRBJ1-1; the D is unclear. V gave up 3 bases and J gave up 0 bases, with 6 bases separating them. Germline-derived CDR1 and CDR2 are SGHRS and YFSETQ. The CDR3 contains 13 residues. This CDR3 is CASSSVLNTEAFF. The CDR3 DNA, read in part, is TGCGCCAGCAGCTCCGTCCTGAACACTGAA.

With regard to this clone: Sequencing ends 3 residues short of the CDR3 end; the germline J gene provides the rest. The chain has TRBV7-3 and TRBJ2-5; TRBD1 aligns across 9 bases. This CDR3 region has 15 residues. The V segment lost 5 bases and the J segment 2 bases; nucleotides outside the gene matches: 6. Germline CDR1 is SGHTA and CDR2 is FQGTGA. This CDR3 reads CASSPQGAPQETQYF. The CDR3 bases that were read are TGTGCCAGCAGCCCACAGGGGGCGCCACAAGAGACC.

As regards this clone: The read stops 3 residues short of the end of the CDR3; the missing end is completed from the germline J gene. V and J are TRBV5-4 and TRBJ1-1, with a tentative D call TRBD1 (5 bases). This CDR3 spans 13 amino acids. Per the germline V gene, CDR1 is SGHNT and CDR2 is YYREEE (reference sequence). Trimming pared 0 bases from V and 5 bases from J, leaving 8 bases between. CDR3 protein: CASSLDGGTEAFF. The DNA read from the CDR3 is TGTGCCAGCAGCTTGGACGGGGGGACTGAA.

Regarding this clone: Mismatch with germline at one junction end may stem from a read error. The read halts 3 residues ahead of the CDR3 end, with the missing end drawn from the germline J gene. The chain joins TRBV4-2 to TRBJ2-5, with D maybe TRBD2 (6 bases). The CDR3 totals 17 residues. The germline gives CDR1 LGHNA, CDR2 YNFKEQ. The CDR3 sequence is CASSQGSGVVYQETQYF. Incomplete CDR3 DNA: TGCGCCAGCAGCCAAGGCTCGGGGGTAGTGTACCAAGAGACC.

Points on this clone: Read sequence stops 3 residues before the CDR3 end, and the germline J gene provides the missing end. The chain combines TRBV7-9 with TRBJ2-4; a possible D gene is TRBD1 (5 bases). The ends were cut back, 4 bases at V and 5 bases at J, with 9 bases in the middle. Looked up from germline, CDR1 is SEHNR and CDR2 is FQNEAQ (reference sequence). The CDR3 length is 13 residues. The covered CDR3 bases are TGTGCCAGCAGCTCGACGACAGAAAACATT. Its translation is CASSSTTENI. In full, the CDR3 reads CASSSTTENIQYF.

As to this clone: The DNA ends 3 residues before the CDR3 does, and the rest of the CDR3 is filled in from the germline J gene. J is TRBJ2-6 and V is TRBV4-2; TRBD1 agrees at 7 bases. This CDR3 contains 17 residues. The germline CDR1 and CDR2 sequences are LGHNA and YNFKEQ. The V segment lost 2 bases and the J segment 1 base; nucleotides outside the gene matches: 5. Incomplete CDR3 DNA: TGTGCCAGCAGCCAATTCAGGGGGTCTTCTGGGGCCAACGTC. Its translation is CASSQFRGSSGANV. In full, the CDR3 reads CASSQFRGSSGANVLTF.

Regarding this clone: With the read ending 3 residues before the CDR3 end, the germline J gene is used to fill in that end. V usage is TRBV7-7 and J usage is TRBJ1-6; D is unresolved. Germline CDR1 reads SSHAT; CDR2 reads FNYEAQ (reference sequence). This CDR3 contains 13 residues. Trimming left V 2 bases short and J 7 bases short, with 6 bases between. The CDR3 sequence is CASSLSQNSPLHF. CDR3 DNA, as far as it was read: TGTGCCAGCAGCTTAAGTCAGAATTCACCC.

With respect to this clone: The CDR3 extends 3 residues past the end of the read, so its final part is completed from the germline J gene. V usage is TRBV5-1 and J usage is TRBJ2-3, with 10 bases lining up with TRBD2. Trimming removed 4 bases from V and 2 bases from J; junction bases left unmatched: 10. Germline CDR1 and CDR2: SGHRS and YFSETQ. The CDR3 is made up of 17 amino acids. CDR3: CASSPGTSGDFTDTQYF. CDR3 DNA (partial): TGCGCCAGCAGCCCCGGTACTAGCGGGGATTTCACAGATACG.

About this clone itself: Read data end 3 residues before the CDR3 end; the end is taken from the germline J gene. The chain recombines TRBV20-1 with TRBJ1-6, with D unclear. Germline V gene sequence: CDR1 DFQATT, CDR2 SNEGSKA (reference sequence). CDR3 length: 13 residues. Deletions cut 6 bases from V and 0 bases from J, with 6 bases between. This chain's CDR3 is CSAPGSYNSPLHF. The CDR3 DNA, read in part, is TGCAGTGCCCCGGGCTCCTATAATTCACCC.

On this clone: With the read ending 3 residues before the CDR3 end, the germline J gene is used to fill in that end. The chain has TRBV18 and TRBJ2-5, with a possible D match to TRBD2 (5 bases). V dropped 4 bases and J dropped 3 bases, with 12 bases sitting between them. This CDR3 is 14 amino acids long. CDR1 and CDR2 (germline): KGHSH, LQKENI. CDR3 bases read: TGTGCCAGCTCACGAGGACTGGGAGAAGAGACC. Protein product: CASSRGLGEET. The whole CDR3 sequence reads CASSRGLGEETQYF.

With respect to this clone: Sequencing ends 3 residues short of the CDR3 end; the germline J gene provides the rest. V is TRBV13 and J is TRBJ2-1; 7 bases align to TRBD1. Losses at the gene ends were 0 bases for V and 1 base for J; bases not matched to a gene: 6. The CDR3 totals 17 residues. Germline V lookup: CDR1 PRHDT, CDR2 FYEKMQ (reference sequence). The CDR3 protein is CASSLGSNRGSYNEQFF. The DNA read from the CDR3 is TGTGCCAGCAGCTTAGGATCTAACAGGGGTTCCTACAATGAG.

The CDR3 is CASSLTSDTQYF. The DNA read from the CDR3 is TGTGCCAGCAGCTTGACTAGCGATACG. V usage is TRBV5-5 and J usage is TRBJ2-3, with D perhaps matching TRBD2 (6 bases). The CDR3 extends 3 residues past the end of the read, so its final part is completed from the germline J gene. V gave up 1 base and J gave up 6 bases, with 6 bases separating them. The CDR3 contains 12 residues. CDR1 and CDR2 (germline): SGHKS, YYEKEE (reference sequence).

Points on this clone: The read ends 3 residues early relative to the CDR3; the germline J gene fills the gap. V and J are TRBV5-6 and TRBJ2-3, with TRBD2 as a possible D gene (6 bases). Germline V gene data show CDR1 as SGHDT and CDR2 as YYEEEE. V was pared by 2 bases and J by 6 bases, with 16 bases between. The length of the CDR3 is 15 residues. The CDR3 here is CASSLRLGGTDTQYF. CDR3 DNA (partial): TGTGCCAGCAGCTTAAGACTAGGAGGGACCGATACG.

Of note for this clone: The sequence runs out 3 residues before the end of the CDR3; the remainder is reconstructed from the germline J gene. V is TRBV20-1 and J is TRBJ1-1, with TRBD1 matching 8 bases. V lost 3 bases and J lost 1; bases outside the gene matches: 13. The CDR3 spans 17 residues. Germline-derived CDR1 and CDR2 are DFQATT and SNEGSKA (reference sequence). The DNA read from the CDR3 is TGCAGTGCTAGTTTGCAGGGGGCGGATTTCGGGAACACTGAA. Amino acids: CSASLQGADFGNTE. The whole CDR3 sequence is CSASLQGADFGNTEAFF.

Concerning this clone: A junction end diverges from the germline sequence, so it may reflect a read error. The covered CDR3 bases are TGTGCCAGCAGCTTAAATCCCTCCGACGAG. Its protein is CASSLNPSDE. The entire CDR3 protein is CASSLNPSDEQYF. The rearrangement links TRBV7-3 to TRBJ2-7; D gene ambiguous. The read comes to an end 3 residues before the CDR3 does, leaving the germline J gene to fill in the end. The CDR3 runs to 13 residues. Germline assignment: CDR1 SGHTA and CDR2 FQGTGA.

Details on this clone: The missing CDR3 end, 3 residues past where the read stops, is filled in from the germline J gene. This sequence joins TRBV11-2 and TRBJ2-1; TRBD2 agrees at 11 bases. V lost 5 bases and J lost 7; bases outside the gene matches: 7. This CDR3 comprises 15 residues. CDR1 SGHAT and CDR2 FQNNGV come from the germline V gene. The sequenced CDR3 bases are TGTGCCAGCAGCGTTAGCGGGGGGGCCTTTAATGAG. Residues: CASSVSGGAFNE. The whole CDR3 sequence is CASSVSGGAFNEQFF.

About this clone itself: The read ends 3 residues shy of where the CDR3 ends; the end is completed using the germline J gene. The rearrangement joins TRBV6-2 or TRBV6-3 to TRBJ1-5, with 8 bases identical to TRBD1. V lost 2 bases, J lost 6 bases, and 3 bases stayed unmatched. CDR3 size: 14 residues. Germline CDR1 reads MNHEY; CDR2 reads SVGEGT. The CDR3 sequence: CASSYAGGSQPQHF. CDR3 bases read: TGTGCCAGCAGTTACGCAGGGGGCAGTCAGCCC.

Comments on this clone: With the read ending 3 residues before the CDR3 end, the germline J gene is used to fill in that end. The chain is built from TRBV29-1 and TRBJ1-2, with D perhaps TRBD1 (5 bases). Trimming pared 4 bases from V and 2 bases from J, leaving 8 bases between. The CDR3 has 12 residues. Germline V gives CDR1 SQVTM, CDR2 ANQGSEA. CDR3 region: CSVGGGNYGYTF. Incomplete CDR3 DNA: TGCAGCGTTGGGGGGGGGAACTATGGC. The whole variable domain, filled in from reference TRBV29-1 and TRBJ1-2, reads SAVISQKPSRDICQRGTSLTIQCQVDSQVTMMFWYRQQPGQSLTLIATANQGSEATYESGFVIDKFPISRPNLTFSTLTVSNMSPEDSSIYLCSVGGGNYGYTFGSGTRLTVV.

To note about this clone: The CDR3 extends 3 residues past the end of the read, so its final part is completed from the germline J gene. V usage is TRBV28 and J usage is TRBJ2-1, with D possibly matching TRBD2 (5 bases). CDR1 MDHEN and CDR2 SYDVKM come from the germline V gene. Between the trimmed V and J ends, which lost 1 base and 6 bases, there was a span of 28 bases. The CDR3 consists of 20 residues. CDR3 region: CASSLYVWRVASSSRNEQFF. The sequenced part of the CDR3 DNA is TGTGCCAGCAGTTTATATGTCTGGCGGGTCGCCTCATCCTCCCGCAATGAG.

On this clone itself: The CDR3 end lies 3 residues beyond the end of the read and is filled in from the germline J gene. V gene TRBV5-5 combines with J gene TRBJ2-7, with unresolved D. V lost 5 bases and J 0 bases, leaving 9 bases between the germline ends. The CDR3 covers 13 residues. Germline-derived CDR1 and CDR2 are SGHKS and YYEKEE (reference sequence). The CDR3 loop reads CASRTTGSYEQYF. The CDR3 bases that were read are TGTGCCAGCAGAACAACGGGCTCCTACGAG. The full variable domain, in which reference TRBV5-5 and TRBJ2-7 provide the parts outside the CDR3, is DAGVTQSPTHLIKTRGQQVTLRCSPISGHKSVSWYQQVLGQGPQFIFQYYEKEERGRGNFPDRFSARQFPNYSSELNVNALLLGDSALYLCASRTTGSYEQYFGPGTRLTVT.

Of note for this clone: The CDR3 is cut off 3 residues early in the read; its end comes from the germline J gene. V gene TRBV5-8 combines with J gene TRBJ2-7; a weak D match, TRBD2 (5 bases). CDR1 is SGHTS, CDR2 YDEGEE, per germline. This CDR3 has 14 amino acids. V gave up 6 bases and J gave up 1 base, with 14 bases separating them. Incomplete CDR3 DNA: TGTGCCAGCACCCCACTAGGCGGTTCCTACGAG. It encodes CASTPLGGSYE. The whole CDR3 protein reads CASTPLGGSYEQYF.

Turning to this clone: Coverage ceases 3 residues before the CDR3 finishes, and the germline J gene fills in the end. In the same sample, other DNA sequences code for this CDR3. J is TRBJ1-3 and V is TRBV13, with D possibly being TRBD1 (6 bases). This CDR3 has 13 residues. Per the germline V gene, CDR1 is PRHDT and CDR2 is FYEKMQ (reference sequence). CDR3 loop: CASSFRGWGTIYF. The sequenced part of the CDR3 DNA is TGTGCCAGCAGCTTCAGGGGTTGGGGCACA.

The covered CDR3 bases are TGTGCCAGTAGCAACAACAGGGGTCAGCCC. The encoded protein is CASSNNRGQP. Given in full, the CDR3 is CASSNNRGQPQHF. The V and J genes are TRBV19 and TRBJ1-5; the match to TRBD1 covers 7 bases. The read ends 3 residues before the CDR3 terminus; that terminus is restored from the germline J gene. V gave up 6 bases and J gave up 6 bases; unmatched junction bases: 5. Germline V gene lookup returns CDR1 LNHDA and CDR2 SQIVND (reference sequence). This CDR3 region has 13 residues.

With respect to this clone: The read ends 3 residues early relative to the CDR3; the germline J gene fills the gap. The chain combines TRBV7-3 with TRBJ2-1; D unresolved. This CDR3 has 13 residues. CDR1 and CDR2 from the germline V gene are SGHTA and FQGTGA. Trimming removed 5 bases at V and 7 bases at J, with 12 bases between. The CDR3 loop reads CASSPYSKNEQFF. Incomplete CDR3 DNA: TGTGCCAGCAGCCCGTACAGCAAGAATGAG.

In regard to this clone: The read gets to within 3 residues of the CDR3 end, and the germline J gene fills in the rest. The rearrangement links TRBV5-4 to TRBJ1-2, with a tentative D call TRBD1 (5 bases). This CDR3 has 14 residues. Germline values: CDR1 SGHNT, CDR2 YYREEE (reference sequence). Trimming removed 1 base from V and 7 bases from J, with 14 bases in between. This chain's CDR3 is CASSLQGAATGYTF. The DNA read from the CDR3 is TGTGCCAGCAGCTTGCAAGGGGCGGCCACTGGC.

In the case of this clone: The read falls 3 residues short of the CDR3 end, and the missing part is taken from the germline J gene. The chain combines TRBV7-9 with TRBJ2-1; D uncertain. V was shortened by 1 base and J by 8 bases, with 12 bases between the two germline ends. The CDR3 loop spans 14 amino acids. The V gene's germline CDR1 is SEHNR and CDR2 FQNEAQ (reference sequence). CDR3 sequence: CASSLDLELDEQFF. CDR3 DNA, as far as it was read: TGTGCCAGCAGCTTAGACCTAGAATTGGATGAG. The whole variable domain, remainder taken from reference TRBV7-9 and TRBJ2-1, is DTGVSQNPRHKITKRGQNVTFRCDPISEHNRLYWYRQTLGQGPEFLTYFQNEAQLEKSRLLSDRFSAERPKGSFSTLEIQRTEQGDSAMYLCASSLDLELDEQFFGPGTRLTVL.

As for this clone: The read gets to within 3 residues of the CDR3 end, and the germline J gene fills in the rest. The same CDR3 also results from other DNA sequences found in this sample. This rearrangement joins TRBV5-1 to TRBJ1-2, with D uncertain. CDR1 SGHRS and CDR2 YFSETQ come from the germline V gene. This CDR3 spans 13 amino acids. V lost 0 bases and J lost 2, with 5 bases in between. CDR3 sequence: CASSLGQNYGYTF. CDR3 DNA (partial): TGCGCCAGCAGCTTGGGCCAGAACTATGGC.

About this clone: The germline gene is not matched at one end of the junction; a read error may be the cause. The read stops 3 residues short of the end of the CDR3; the missing end is completed from the germline J gene. The chain carries TRBV4-2 and TRBJ2-3; D gene ambiguous. There are 14 residues in the CDR3. The germline V gene has CDR1 LGHNA and CDR2 YNFKEQ. The CDR3 protein is CASSQSAISDTQYF. The sequenced CDR3 bases are TGCGCCAGCAGCCAATCAGCGATTTCAGATACG.

Partial CDR3 DNA: TGTGCCAGCAGCGTATCTAGGGGCGCTGGAAACACC. Translated: CASSVSRGAGNT. The complete CDR3 protein is CASSVSRGAGNTIYF. The chain is built from TRBV9 and TRBJ1-3, with D maybe TRBD1 (5 bases). The CDR3 end falls 3 residues outside the read, so it is completed with the germline J gene. The CDR3 consists of 15 residues. Germline CDR1 is SGDLS and CDR2 is YYNGEE. The V end was cut by 1 base, the J end by 2 bases, with 10 bases between.